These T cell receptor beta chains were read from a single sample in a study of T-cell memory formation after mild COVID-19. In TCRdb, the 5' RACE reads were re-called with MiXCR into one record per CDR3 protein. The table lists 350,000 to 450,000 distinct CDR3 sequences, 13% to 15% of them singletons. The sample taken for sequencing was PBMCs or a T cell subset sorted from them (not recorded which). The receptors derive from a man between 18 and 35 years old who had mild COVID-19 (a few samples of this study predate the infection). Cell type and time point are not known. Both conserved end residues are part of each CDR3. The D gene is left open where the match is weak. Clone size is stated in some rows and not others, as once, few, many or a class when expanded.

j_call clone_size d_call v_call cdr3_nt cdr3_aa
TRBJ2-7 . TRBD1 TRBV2 TGTGCCAGCCGCCGGGACAGGGTCTACGAGCAGTACTTC CASRRDRVYEQYF
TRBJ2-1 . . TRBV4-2 TGTGCCAGCAGCCAAGATTACCAGCGGGAGCAGTTCTTC CASSQDYQREQFF
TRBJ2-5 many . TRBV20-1 TGCAGTGCTAATCGAGGAGGGGGGCGAGGGGAGACCCAGTACTTC CSANRGGGRGETQYF
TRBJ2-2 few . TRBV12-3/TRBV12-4 TGTGCCAGCAGTTTAGCCAGGGGACACGGGGAGCTGTTTTTT CASSLARGHGELFF
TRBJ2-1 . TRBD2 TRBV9 TGTGCCAGCAGCGGACGGGGGGGAGCGGGCAATGAGCAGTTCTTC CASSGRGGAGNEQFF
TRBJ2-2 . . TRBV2 TGTGCCAGCAGTGAAGTAGGGATCGGCGGGGAGCTGTTTTTT CASSEVGIGGELFF
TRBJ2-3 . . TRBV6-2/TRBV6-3 TGTGCCAGCAGCTCCGGTTTTGGGGTTACGCAGTATTTT CASSSGFGVTQYF
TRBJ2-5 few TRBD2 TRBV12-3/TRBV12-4 TGTGCCAGCAGTGCAGCGGGGGGGAAAGAGACCCAGTACTTC CASSAAGGKETQYF
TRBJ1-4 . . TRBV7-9 TGTGCCAGCAGCTTAGAACAGAGTGAAAAACTGTTTTTT CASSLEQSEKLFF
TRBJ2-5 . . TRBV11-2 TGTGCCAGCAGCCCCTTGCAGGGGTGGCGGGACCAGTACTTC CASSPLQGWRDQYF
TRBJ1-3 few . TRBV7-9 TGTGCCAGCAGCTTAACTAACACCATATATTTT CASSLTNTIYF
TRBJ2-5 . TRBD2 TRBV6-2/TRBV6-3 TGTGCCAGCAGTTACTCGAAAACTAGCGGGGACGAGACCCAGTACTTC CASSYSKTSGDETQYF
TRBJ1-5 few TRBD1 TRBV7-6 TGTGCCAGCAGCCCCACAGGGGCCCAGCCCCAGCATTTT CASSPTGAQPQHF
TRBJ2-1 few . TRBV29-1 TGCAGCGTTGAAGGTTTTCAGTTTTCCAATGAGCAGTTCTTC CSVEGFQFSNEQFF
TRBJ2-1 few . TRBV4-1 TGCGCCAGCAGCCAAGCCCCCCTGGGATACAATGAGCAGTTCTTC CASSQAPLGYNEQFF
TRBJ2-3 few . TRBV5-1 TGCGCCAGCAACCCAGGACCTGGGGGCACAGATACGCAGTATTTT CASNPGPGGTDTQYF
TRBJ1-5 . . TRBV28 TGTGCCCCGTACGGGGGATGGGGTCAGCCCCAGCATTTT CAPYGGWGQPQHF